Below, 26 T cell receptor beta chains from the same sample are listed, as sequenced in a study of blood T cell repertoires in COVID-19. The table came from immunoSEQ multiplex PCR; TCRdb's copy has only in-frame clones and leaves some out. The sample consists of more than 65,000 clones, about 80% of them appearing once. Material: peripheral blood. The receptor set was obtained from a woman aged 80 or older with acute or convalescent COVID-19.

The CDR3 protein is CASSVFGPGTGGPDTQYF. The CDR3 coding sequence is TGTGCCAGCAGCGTATTCGGACCCGGGACAGGGGGCCCAGATACGCAGTATTTT. This rearrangement joins TRBV9 to TRBJ2-3; 12 bases line up with TRBD1. The V gene's germline CDR1 is SGDLS and CDR2 YYNGEE. Germline trimming cut 1 base from V and 4 bases from J; bases unmatched to any gene: 10. The CDR3 is 18 amino acids.

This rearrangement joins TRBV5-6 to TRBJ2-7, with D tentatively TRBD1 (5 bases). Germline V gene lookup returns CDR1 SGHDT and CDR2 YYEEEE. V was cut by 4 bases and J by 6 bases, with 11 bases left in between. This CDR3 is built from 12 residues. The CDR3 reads CASSAGHPEQYF. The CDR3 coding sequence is TGTGCCAGCAGCGCCGGACATCCCGAGCAGTACTTC.

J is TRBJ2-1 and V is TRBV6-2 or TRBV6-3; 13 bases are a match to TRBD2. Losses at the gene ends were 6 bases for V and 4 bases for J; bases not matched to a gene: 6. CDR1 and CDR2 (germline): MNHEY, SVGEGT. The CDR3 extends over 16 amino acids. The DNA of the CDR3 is TGTGCCAGCAGCCTCGGGACTAGCGGGGAGTACAATGAGCAGTTCTTC. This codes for CASSLGTSGEYNEQFF.

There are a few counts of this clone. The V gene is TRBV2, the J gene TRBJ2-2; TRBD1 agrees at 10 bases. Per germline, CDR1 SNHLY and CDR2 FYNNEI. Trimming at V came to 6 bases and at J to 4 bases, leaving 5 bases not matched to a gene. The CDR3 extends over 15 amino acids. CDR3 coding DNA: TGTGCCAGCAGACTGGACAGGGGGATCACCGGGGAGCTGTTTTTT. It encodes CASRLDRGITGELFF. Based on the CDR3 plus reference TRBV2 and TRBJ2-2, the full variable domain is EPEVTQTPSHQVTQMGQEVILRCVPISNHLYFYWYRQILGQKVEFLVSFYNNEISEKSEIFDDQFSVERPDGSNFTLKIRSTKLEDSAMYFCASRLDRGITGELFFGEGSRLTVL.

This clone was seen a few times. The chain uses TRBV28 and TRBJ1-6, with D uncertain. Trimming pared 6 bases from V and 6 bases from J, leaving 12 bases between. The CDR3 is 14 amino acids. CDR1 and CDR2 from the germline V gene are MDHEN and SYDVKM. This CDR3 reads CASRPGRVNSPLHF. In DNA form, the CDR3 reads TGTGCCAGCAGACCCGGGCGGGTTAATTCACCCCTCCACTTT.

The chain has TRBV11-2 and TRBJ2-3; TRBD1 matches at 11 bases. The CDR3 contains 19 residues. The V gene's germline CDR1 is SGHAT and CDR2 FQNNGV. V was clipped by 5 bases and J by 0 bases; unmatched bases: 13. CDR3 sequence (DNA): TGTGCCAGCAGCCTAAACGCAGGGACAGGGGGTTGGAGCACAGATACGCAGTATTTT. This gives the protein CASSLNAGTGGWSTDTQYF.

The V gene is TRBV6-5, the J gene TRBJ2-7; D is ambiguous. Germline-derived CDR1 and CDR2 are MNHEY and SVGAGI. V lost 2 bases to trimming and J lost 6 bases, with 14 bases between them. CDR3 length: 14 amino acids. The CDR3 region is CASSYAEPPGEQYF. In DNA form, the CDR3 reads TGTGCCAGCAGTTACGCCGAGCCTCCGGGCGAGCAGTACTTC.

CDR3 DNA: TGTGCCAGCAAGCTAGCGGGAGGGCCAGAGCAGTTCTTC. Translated: CASKLAGGPEQFF. V gene TRBV28 combines with J gene TRBJ2-1; 12 bases are a match to TRBD2. With V trimmed by 7 bases and J by 10 bases, 5 bases remained unmatched. This CDR3 comprises 13 residues. Germline lookup yields CDR1 MDHEN and CDR2 SYDVKM. Drawing the rest from reference TRBV28 and TRBJ2-1, the complete variable domain is DVKVTQSSRYLVKRTGEKVFLECVQDMDHENMFWYRQDPGLGLRLIYFSYDVKMKEKGDIPEGYSVSREKKERFSLILESASTNQTSMYLCASKLAGGPEQFFGPGTRLTVL.

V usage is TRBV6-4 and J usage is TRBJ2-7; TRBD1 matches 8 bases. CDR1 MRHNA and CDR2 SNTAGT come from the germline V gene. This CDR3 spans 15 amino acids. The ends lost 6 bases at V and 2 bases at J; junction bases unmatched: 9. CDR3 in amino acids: CASSPHPGQAYEQYF. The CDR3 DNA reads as TGTGCCAGCAGCCCTCATCCGGGACAGGCCTACGAGCAGTACTTC.

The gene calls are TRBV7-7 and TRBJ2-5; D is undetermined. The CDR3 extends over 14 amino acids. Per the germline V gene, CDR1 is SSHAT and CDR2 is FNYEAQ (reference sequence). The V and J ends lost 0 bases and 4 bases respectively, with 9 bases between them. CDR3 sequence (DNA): TGTGCCAGCAGCTTAGCTGGAGTTGGAGAGACCCAGTACTTC. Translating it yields CASSLAGVGETQYF.

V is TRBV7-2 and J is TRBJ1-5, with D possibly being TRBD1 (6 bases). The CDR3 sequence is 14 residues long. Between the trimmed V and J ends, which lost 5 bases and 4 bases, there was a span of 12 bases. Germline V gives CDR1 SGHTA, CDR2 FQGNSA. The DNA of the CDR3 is TGTGCCAGCAGCCCCACAGGGAGTAATCAGCCCCAGCATTTT. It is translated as CASSPTGSNQPQHF.

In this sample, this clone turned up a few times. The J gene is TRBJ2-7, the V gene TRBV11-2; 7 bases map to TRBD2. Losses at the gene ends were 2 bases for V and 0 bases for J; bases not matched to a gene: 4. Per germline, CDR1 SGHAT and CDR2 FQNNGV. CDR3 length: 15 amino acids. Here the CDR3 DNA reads TGTGCCAGCAGCTTACTAGGGACTACCTCCTACGAGCAGTACTTC. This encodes CASSLLGTTSYEQYF.

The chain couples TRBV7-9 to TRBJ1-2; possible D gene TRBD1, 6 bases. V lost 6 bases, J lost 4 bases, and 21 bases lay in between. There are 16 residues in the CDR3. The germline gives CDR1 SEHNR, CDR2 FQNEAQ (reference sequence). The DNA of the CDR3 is TGTGCCAGCAGTGGGGAAAGGACAGACGGCTCCTATGGCTACACCTTC. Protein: CASSGERTDGSYGYTF.

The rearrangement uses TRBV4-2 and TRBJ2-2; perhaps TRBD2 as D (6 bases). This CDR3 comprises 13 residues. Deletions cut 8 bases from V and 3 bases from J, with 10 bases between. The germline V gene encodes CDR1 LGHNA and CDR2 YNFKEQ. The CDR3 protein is CASAGGDTGELFF. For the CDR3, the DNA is TGTGCCAGCGCTGGAGGGGACACCGGGGAGCTGTTTTTT.

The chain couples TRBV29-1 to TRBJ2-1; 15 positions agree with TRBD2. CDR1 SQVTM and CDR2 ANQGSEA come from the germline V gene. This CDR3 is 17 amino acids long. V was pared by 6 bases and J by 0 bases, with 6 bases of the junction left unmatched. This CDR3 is CSVGGTSGGISYNEQFF. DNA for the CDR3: TGCAGCGTGGGTGGGACTAGCGGGGGGATCTCCTACAATGAGCAGTTCTTC.

The chain's CDR3 is CAISTTGLREQYF. CDR3 coding DNA: TGTGCCATCTCCACCACGGGATTGAGGGAGCAGTACTTC. J is TRBJ2-7 and V is TRBV28; possibly TRBD2 for D (5 bases). CDR1 is MDHEN, CDR2 SYDVKM, per germline. CDR3 size: 13 residues. Trimming removed 10 bases at V and 7 bases at J, with 20 bases between.

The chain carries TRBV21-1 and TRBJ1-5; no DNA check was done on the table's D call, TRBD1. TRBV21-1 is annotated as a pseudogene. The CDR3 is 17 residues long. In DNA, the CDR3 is TGTGCCAGCAGCAATCCTCTTGGGGACAGGGGTAATCAGCCCCAGCATTTT. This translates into CASSNPLGDRGNQPQHF.

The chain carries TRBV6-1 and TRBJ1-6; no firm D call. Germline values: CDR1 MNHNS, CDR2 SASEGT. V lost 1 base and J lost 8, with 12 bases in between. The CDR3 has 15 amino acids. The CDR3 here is CASSEVGGRHSPLHF. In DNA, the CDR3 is TGTGCCAGCAGTGAAGTCGGAGGAAGACATTCACCCCTCCACTTT.

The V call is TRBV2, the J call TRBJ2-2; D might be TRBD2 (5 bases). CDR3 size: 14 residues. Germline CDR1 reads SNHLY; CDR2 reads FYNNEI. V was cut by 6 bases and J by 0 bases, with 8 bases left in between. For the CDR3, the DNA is TGTGCCAGCAGCATCGGGGCGAACACCGGGGAGCTGTTTTTT. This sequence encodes CASSIGANTGELFF.

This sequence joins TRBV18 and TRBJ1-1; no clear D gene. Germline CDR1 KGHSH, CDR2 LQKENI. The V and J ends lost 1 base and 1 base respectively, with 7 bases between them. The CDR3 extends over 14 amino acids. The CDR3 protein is CASSPRRQNTEAFF. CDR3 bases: TGTGCCAGCTCACCACGGCGGCAGAACACTGAAGCTTTCTTT.

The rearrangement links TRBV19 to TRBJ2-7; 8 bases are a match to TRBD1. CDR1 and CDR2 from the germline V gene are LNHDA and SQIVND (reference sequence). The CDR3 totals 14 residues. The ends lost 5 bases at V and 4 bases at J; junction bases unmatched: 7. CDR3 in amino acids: CASSPRTGQYEQYF. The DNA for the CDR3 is TGTGCCAGTAGTCCCAGGACAGGGCAGTACGAGCAGTACTTC.

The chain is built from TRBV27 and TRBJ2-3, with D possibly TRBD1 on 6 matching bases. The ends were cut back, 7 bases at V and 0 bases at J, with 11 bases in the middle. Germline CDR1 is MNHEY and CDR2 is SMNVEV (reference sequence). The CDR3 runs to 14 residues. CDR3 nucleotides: TGTGCCAGCACTAGGGGGTTCAGCACAGATACGCAGTATTTT. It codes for CASTRGFSTDTQYF.

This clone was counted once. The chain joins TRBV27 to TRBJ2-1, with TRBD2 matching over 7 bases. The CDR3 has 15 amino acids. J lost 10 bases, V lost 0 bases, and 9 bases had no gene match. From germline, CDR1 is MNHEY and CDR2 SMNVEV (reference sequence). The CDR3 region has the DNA TGTGCCAGCAGTTTATCGCCTAGCGGCAATAGCGAGCAGTTCTTC. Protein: CASSLSPSGNSEQFF.

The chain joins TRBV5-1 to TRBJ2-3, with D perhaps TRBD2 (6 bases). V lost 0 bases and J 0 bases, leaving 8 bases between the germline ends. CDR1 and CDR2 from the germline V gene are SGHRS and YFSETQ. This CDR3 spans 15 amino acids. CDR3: CASSLGSGSTDTQYF. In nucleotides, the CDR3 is TGCGCCAGCAGCTTGGGTAGCGGCAGCACAGATACGCAGTATTTT.

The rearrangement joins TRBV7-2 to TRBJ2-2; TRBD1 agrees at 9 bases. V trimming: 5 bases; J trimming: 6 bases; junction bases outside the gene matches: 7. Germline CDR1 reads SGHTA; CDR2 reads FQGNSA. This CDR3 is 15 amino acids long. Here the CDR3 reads CASSPGTGLPGELFF. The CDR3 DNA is TGTGCCAGCAGCCCGGGGACAGGGTTGCCCGGGGAGCTGTTTTTT.

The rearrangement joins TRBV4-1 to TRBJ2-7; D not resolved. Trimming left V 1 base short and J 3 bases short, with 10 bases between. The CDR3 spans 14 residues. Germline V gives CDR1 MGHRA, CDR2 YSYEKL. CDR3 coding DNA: TGCGCCAGCAGCCAAGCCCCTCTCGGCTACGAGCAGTACTTC. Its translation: CASSQAPLGYEQYF.